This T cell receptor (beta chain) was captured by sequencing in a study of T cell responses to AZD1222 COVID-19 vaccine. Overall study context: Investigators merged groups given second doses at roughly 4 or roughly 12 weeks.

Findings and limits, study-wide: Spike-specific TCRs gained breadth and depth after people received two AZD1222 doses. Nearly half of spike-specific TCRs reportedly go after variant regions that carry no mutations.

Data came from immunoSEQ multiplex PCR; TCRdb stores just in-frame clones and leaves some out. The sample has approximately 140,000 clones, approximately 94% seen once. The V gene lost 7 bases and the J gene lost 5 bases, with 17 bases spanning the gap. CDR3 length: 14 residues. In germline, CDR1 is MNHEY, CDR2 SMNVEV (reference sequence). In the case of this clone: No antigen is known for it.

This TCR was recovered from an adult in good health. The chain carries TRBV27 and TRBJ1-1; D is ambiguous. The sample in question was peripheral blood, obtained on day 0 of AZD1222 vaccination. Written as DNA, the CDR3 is TGTGCCAGCAATCCTTCGGGTCGGCGGACTGAAGCTTTCTTT. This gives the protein CASNPSGRRTEAFF.